Below are 19 T cell receptor beta chains sequenced from a single sample in a study of cytomegalovirus exposure and HLA in healthy donors. The PCR employed 60 Vbeta primers together with 13 Jbeta primers. The assay was immunoSEQ multiplex PCR, and TCRdb's table has in-frame clones only and misses some. The ten top clones account for approximately 0.74%, within a sample of 200,000 or so clones. Sequencing was performed on PBMCs. The source is a boy between 5 and 17 years old in good health and CMV-seronegative.

The rearrangement joins TRBV7-9 to TRBJ1-4; 9 bases are a match to TRBD1. This CDR3 contains 16 residues. The germline V gene has CDR1 SEHNR and CDR2 FQNEAQ (reference sequence). Trimming took 3 bases from V and 2 from J; bases not matched to a gene: 4. CDR3 DNA sequence: TGTGCCAGCAGCTTGGGAGACAGGGGGACTAATGAAAAACTGTTTTTT. This translates into CASSLGDRGTNEKLFF.

J is TRBJ2-1 and V is TRBV5-4; possibly TRBD2 for D (6 bases). Germline V gene lookup returns CDR1 SGHNT and CDR2 YYREEE (reference sequence). The V gene lost 1 base and the J gene lost 7 bases, with 18 bases spanning the gap. The CDR3 has 16 residues. CDR3 DNA sequence: TGTGCCAGCAGCTTGAGAAGCGGAGGGCCGGGGAATGAGCAGTTCTTC. Translation: CASSLRSGGPGNEQFF.

CDR3 loop: CASSGYRGRNYGYTF. CDR3 nucleotide sequence: TGTGCCAGCAGCGGCTACAGGGGGCGCAACTATGGCTACACCTTC. The chain has TRBV5-8 and TRBJ1-2, with 9 bases aligning to TRBD1. Losses at the gene ends were 4 bases for V and 2 bases for J; bases not matched to a gene: 6. The CDR3 has 15 residues. CDR1 SGHTS and CDR2 YDEGEE come from the germline V gene.

The genes are TRBV2 and TRBJ2-6; no reliable D call. Germline CDR1 SNHLY, CDR2 FYNNEI. V was cut by 7 bases and J by 0 bases, with 10 bases left in between. The CDR3 loop spans 15 amino acids. The DNA for the CDR3 is TGTGCCAGCAAGCCCTCTGGCTCTGGGGCCAACGTCCTGACTTTC. Residues: CASKPSGSGANVLTF.

This rearrangement joins TRBV9 to TRBJ2-3; 8 positions agree with TRBD2. V was clipped by 1 base and J by 6 bases; unmatched bases: 10. There are 16 residues in the CDR3. Germline V gene data show CDR1 as SGDLS and CDR2 as YYNGEE. DNA for the CDR3: TGTGCCAGCAGCGTATCCGGGGGGGCTATTGGGGATACGCAGTATTTT. It specifies CASSVSGGAIGDTQYF. The full variable domain, rest sourced from reference TRBV9 and TRBJ2-3, is DSGVTQTPKHLITATGQRVTLRCSPRSGDLSVYWYQQSLDQGLQFLIQYYNGEERAKGNILERFSAQQFPDLHSELNLSSLELGDSALYFCASSVSGGAIGDTQYFGPGTRLTVL.

This chain uses TRBV28 with TRBJ1-1, with TRBD1 as a possible D gene (6 bases). CDR3 size: 14 residues. Between the trimmed V and J ends, which lost 4 bases and 7 bases, there was a span of 16 bases. CDR1 is MDHEN and CDR2 is SYDVKM in the germline V gene. The CDR3 DNA is TGTGCCAGCAGTTCGATCCAGGGGAATGGTGAAGCTTTCTTT. Its translation is CASSSIQGNGEAFF.

This rearrangement joins TRBV2 to TRBJ1-5, with D perhaps TRBD1 (5 bases). The germline V and J ends were trimmed by 5 bases and 2 bases, with 16 bases remaining between them. This CDR3 contains 16 residues. Germline loops: CDR1 SNHLY, CDR2 FYNNEI. DNA for the CDR3: TGTGCCAGCAGTCCGTTTGGGGCTGTGGGCAATCAGCCCCAGCATTTT. Protein sequence: CASSPFGAVGNQPQHF.

The chain carries TRBV7-2 and TRBJ1-6; D is unresolved. CDR1 is SGHTA and CDR2 is FQGNSA in the germline V gene. V gave up 3 bases and J gave up 3 bases, with 12 bases separating them. This CDR3 is 16 amino acids long. CDR3 in amino acids: CASSLGSLSYNSPLHF. CDR3 nucleotides: TGTGCCAGCAGCTTGGGCAGCTTGAGCTATAATTCACCCCTCCACTTT.

The gene calls are TRBV7-9 and TRBJ1-3; D unclear. V gave up 1 base and J gave up 6 bases, with 25 bases separating them. The germline V gene has CDR1 SEHNR and CDR2 FQNEAQ (reference sequence). The CDR3 loop spans 19 amino acids. CDR3 sequence (DNA): TGTGCCAGCAGCTTAGGGGCAGACTACGCCTTCCGAAGAGAAAACACCATATATTTT. Translating gives CASSLGADYAFRRENTIYF.

The chain recombines TRBV5-1 with TRBJ2-1, with 9 positions matching TRBD1. This CDR3 is built from 16 residues. The V and J ends lost 4 bases and 8 bases, in that order; junction bases with no gene match: 13. Germline CDR1 is SGHRS and CDR2 is YFSETQ. The CDR3 region has the DNA TGCGCCAGCAGCCCAAGGCCCCGGGACAGGGTCCATGAGCAGTTCTTC. This gives the protein CASSPRPRDRVHEQFF. The entire variable domain, with the rest obtained from reference TRBV5-1 and TRBJ2-1, is as follows: KAGVTQTPRYLIKTRGQQVTLSCSPISGHRSVSWYQQTPGQGLQFLFEYFSETQRNKGNFPGRFSGRQFSNSRSEMNVSTLELGDSALYLCASSPRPRDRVHEQFFGPGTRLTVL.

J is TRBJ2-7 and V is TRBV7-9; tentative D call: TRBD2 (7 bases). V lost 6 bases and J lost 6, with 18 bases in between. In germline, CDR1 is SEHNR, CDR2 FQNEAQ (reference sequence). This CDR3 spans 14 amino acids. In DNA, the CDR3 is TGTGCCAGCAGTTGGGGGGGGCTGGGCTCCGAGCAGTACTTC. It is translated as CASSWGGLGSEQYF.

V is TRBV30 and J is TRBJ2-2, with a weak D call TRBD1 (9 bases). V lost 6 bases and J 6 bases, leaving 23 bases between the germline ends. Germline CDR1 GTSNPN, CDR2 SVGIG (reference sequence). The CDR3 has 16 residues. The CDR3 loop reads CACDRGGAGAAGELFF. As DNA, the CDR3 is TGTGCCTGTGACAGGGGGGGAGCGGGGGCAGCCGGGGAGCTGTTTTTT.

This chain connects TRBV5-1 to TRBJ1-1; 8 positions agree with TRBD1. The J segment lost 4 bases and the V segment lost 0 bases, leaving 5 bases of the junction unmatched. The CDR3 is 15 residues long. CDR1 is SGHRS and CDR2 is YFSETQ in the germline V gene. CDR3 amino acids: CASSLGRGPGTEAFF. The CDR3 nucleotides read TGCGCCAGCAGCTTGGGCAGGGGGCCAGGCACTGAAGCTTTCTTT.

This CDR3 reads CASRATSGGAREQYF. The CDR3 region has the DNA TGTGCCAGCAGGGCGACTAGCGGGGGGGCAAGAGAGCAGTACTTC. The rearrangement links TRBV6-1 to TRBJ2-5; TRBD2 matches at 14 bases. Trimming at V came to 6 bases and at J to 11 bases, leaving 11 bases not matched to a gene. Germline V gene data show CDR1 as MNHNS and CDR2 as SASEGT. There are 15 residues in the CDR3.

DNA for the CDR3: TGCGCCAGCAGCGGACAGGGGGGTAGGAACACTGAAGCTTTCTTT. Translated: CASSGQGGRNTEAFF. This rearrangement joins TRBV5-1 to TRBJ1-1; 10 bases fit TRBD1. The CDR3 loop spans 15 amino acids. V trimming: 4 bases; J trimming: 1 base; junction bases outside the gene matches: 4. CDR1 is SGHRS and CDR2 is YFSETQ in the germline V gene. The complete variable domain, with remaining parts taken from reference TRBV5-1 and TRBJ1-1, reads KAGVTQTPRYLIKTRGQQVTLSCSPISGHRSVSWYQQTPGQGLQFLFEYFSETQRNKGNFPGRFSGRQFSNSRSEMNVSTLELGDSALYLCASSGQGGRNTEAFFGQGTRLTVV.

The V call is TRBV30, the J call TRBJ1-5; maybe TRBD1 (5 bases). Trimming pared 2 bases from V and 5 bases from J, leaving 19 bases between. The CDR3 has 16 residues. CDR1 and CDR2 (germline): GTSNPN, SVGIG (reference sequence). CDR3 nucleotides: TGTGCCTGGAGTCCCCCCGGGCAGGGTTGGGATCAGCCCCAGCATTTT. Its protein product is CAWSPPGQGWDQPQHF.

V is TRBV5-4 and J is TRBJ2-1; 7 bases fit TRBD2. Germline assignment: CDR1 SGHNT and CDR2 YYREEE (reference sequence). Losses at the gene ends were 3 bases for V and 4 bases for J; bases not matched to a gene: 7. This CDR3 contains 15 residues. The CDR3 loop reads CASSSLAEPYNEQFF. CDR3 bases: TGTGCCAGCAGCTCGCTAGCGGAACCTTACAATGAGCAGTTCTTC.

The chain uses TRBV28 and TRBJ1-1, with D maybe TRBD1 (6 bases). The CDR3 runs 21 residues. Germline V gene sequence: CDR1 MDHEN, CDR2 SYDVKM. V was pared by 6 bases and J by 7 bases, with 39 bases between. The DNA of the CDR3 is TGTGCCAGCAGGGTTATTAATTCAGGGGCTTTTAAACCTAACCCTTTTCTTGAAGCTTTCTTT. Protein: CASRVINSGAFKPNPFLEAFF.

This sequence joins TRBV29-1 and TRBJ2-7; weak D call: TRBD1 (6 bases). Germline V gene data show CDR1 as SQVTM and CDR2 as ANQGSEA. Trimming shortened V by 5 bases and J by 3 bases, and 11 bases separated the two germline ends. This CDR3 has 12 amino acids. DNA for the CDR3: TGCAGCGTTCGGACAGCCTACTACGAGCAGTACTTC. Translated: CSVRTAYYEQYF.